A selection of T cell receptor beta chains follows, all from one sample in a study of T cells in Graves' hyperthyroidism and ophthalmopathy. TCRdb re-derived calls from the multiplex PCR reads in MiXCR, one entry per CDR3 protein. The table has about 320,000 distinct CDR3 sequences, approximately 15% seen once. Source material: blood. The receptors were gathered from a man between 25 and 39 years old with Graves' hyperthyroidism. Both conserved end residues are part of each CDR3. A D gene is named only where the DNA matches it firmly. Clone sizes are given selectively: once, few, many, or a class where the clone is expanded.

size	V	D	J	CDR3	DNA
many	TRBV12-3/TRBV12-4	-	TRBJ2-1	CASSPRDPPYNEQFF	TGTGCCAGCAGCCCCAGGGACCCCCCCTACAATGAGCAGTTCTTC
many	TRBV28	-	TRBJ1-5	CASSLTGGNQPQHF	TGTGCCAGCAGTTTAACTGGGGGCAATCAGCCCCAGCATTTT
many	TRBV24-1	TRBD2	TRBJ2-5	CATSDPLAGEETQYF	TGTGCCACCAGTGACCCGCTAGCGGGAGAAGAGACCCAGTACTTC
many	TRBV6-1	TRBD1	TRBJ2-5	CASTYRMTGYQETQYF	TGTGCCAGCACCTATCGGATGACAGGGTACCAAGAGACCCAGTACTTC
many	TRBV7-9	-	TRBJ2-2	CASSLAGVTTGELFF	TGTGCCAGCAGCTTGGCCGGAGTTACCACCGGGGAGCTGTTTTTT
many	TRBV24-1	TRBD2	TRBJ2-1	CATAQAGVLIHEQFF	TGTGCCACCGCCCAAGCGGGAGTATTAATTCATGAGCAGTTCTTC
-	TRBV12-3/TRBV12-4	-	TRBJ2-1	CASSLASSLEQFF	TGTGCCAGCAGTTTAGCTTCCAGTCTTGAGCAGTTCTTC
many	TRBV10-3	TRBD2	TRBJ2-2	CAISASAGLNTGELFF	TGTGCCATCAGTGCGTCAGCGGGGTTGAACACCGGGGAGCTGTTTTTT
many	TRBV28	-	TRBJ1-1	CASSPHSRTEAFF	TGTGCCAGCAGTCCTCACAGTCGCACTGAAGCTTTCTTT
-	TRBV10-3	TRBD1	TRBJ2-1	CAIRQGATYNEQFF	TGTGCCATCAGACAGGGGGCAACCTACAATGAGCAGTTCTTC
many	TRBV27	-	TRBJ2-3	CASSAWGPGDTQYF	TGTGCCAGCAGTGCCTGGGGCCCTGGGGATACGCAGTATTTT